Following are 17 T cell receptor beta chains from one sample sequenced in a study of Ad26.COV2.S vaccination and SARS-CoV-2 variants. Some clones are missing from TCRdb's copy, which holds only in-frame ones; the method was immunoSEQ multiplex PCR. This table holds hundreds of thousands of clones, 80% to 90% found once. As to treatment: some 20 received Ad26.COV2.S at low or high dose, single or two shots; roughly five received placebo; per-sample allocation not given. Sampling was performed 63 days after the first vaccine or placebo injection. This sample comprised peripheral blood, obtained in a trial of Ad26.COV2.S vaccine versus placebo. Receptors originate from a person between 18 and 65 years old who received the Ad26.COV2.S COVID-19 vaccine or a placebo.

The chain joins TRBV7-6 to TRBJ2-3, with 12 bases lining up with TRBD2. CDR1 is SGHVS and CDR2 is FNYEAQ in the germline V gene. The V segment lost 1 base and the J segment 1 base; nucleotides outside the gene matches: 9. The CDR3 sequence is 19 residues long. CDR3 DNA sequence: TGTGCCAGCAGCTTAGGGGCCACCGGGACTAGCGGGCGCACAGATACGCAGTATTTT. Residues: CASSLGATGTSGRTDTQYF.

The chain joins TRBV30 to TRBJ2-2; D is unclear. Deletions cut 2 bases from V and 0 bases from J, with 13 bases between. The CDR3 is 16 amino acids. The germline gives CDR1 GTSNPN, CDR2 SVGIG (reference sequence). CDR3 in amino acids: CAWSPNWYSNTGELFF. CDR3 DNA: TGTGCCTGGAGTCCCAACTGGTACTCGAACACCGGGGAGCTGTTTTTT. Full variable domain (missing parts from reference TRBV30 and TRBJ2-2): SQTIHQWPATLVQPVGSPLSLECTVEGTSNPNLYWYRQAAGRGLQLLFYSVGIGQISSEVPQNLSASRPQDRQFILSSKKLLLSDSGFYLCAWSPNWYSNTGELFFGEGSRLTVL.

The rearrangement links TRBV13 to TRBJ1-6; D ambiguous. Trimming cost V 6 bases and J 7 bases, with 22 bases left between them. Germline values: CDR1 PRHDT, CDR2 FYEKMQ (reference sequence). This CDR3 spans 17 amino acids. CDR3 amino acids: CASSLVAKSLNNSPLHF. CDR3 nucleotides: TGTGCCAGCAGTCTGGTAGCAAAAAGCCTCAACAATTCACCCCTCCACTTT.

This clone was found a few times. The chain recombines TRBV5-4 with TRBJ2-7; D is unresolved. V was cut by 2 bases and J by 6 bases, with 9 bases left in between. Germline CDR1 is SGHNT and CDR2 is YYREEE (reference sequence). The CDR3 covers 12 residues. The CDR3 region has the DNA TGTGCCAGCAGCTTCCCCCCTTCCGAGCAGTACTTC. It codes for CASSFPPSEQYF. The full variable domain, with the rest looked up from reference TRBV5-4 and TRBJ2-7, is ETGVTQSPTHLIKTRGQQVTLRCSSQSGHNTVSWYQQALGQGPQFIFQYYREEENGRGNFPPRFSGLQFPNYSSELNVNALELDDSALYLCASSFPPSEQYFGPGTRLTVT.

DNA for the CDR3: TGTGCCAGCAGTGACAGGGGGGACGAGCAGTACTTC. Protein product: CASSDRGDEQYF. The rearrangement joins TRBV25-1 to TRBJ2-7; TRBD1 is a possible D gene (7 bases). Trimming stripped 3 bases from V and 5 bases from J, with 8 bases between. Germline assignment: CDR1 MGHDK and CDR2 SYGVNS. There are 12 residues in the CDR3.

The gene calls are TRBV30 and TRBJ1-5; D might be TRBD1 (5 bases). Per germline, CDR1 GTSNPN and CDR2 SVGIG (reference sequence). V dropped 1 base and J dropped 7 bases, with 17 bases sitting between them. This CDR3 comprises 15 residues. The CDR3: CAWSEMAGHGQPQHF. The CDR3, as DNA: TGTGCCTGGAGTGAGATGGCAGGGCACGGACAGCCCCAGCATTTT.

The CDR3 loop is CASSRGQGVPSYEQYF. DNA of the CDR3: TGCGCCAGCAGCCGTGGACAGGGAGTTCCCTCCTACGAGCAGTACTTC. The chain has TRBV4-1 and TRBJ2-7, with 8 bases aligning to TRBD1. This CDR3 contains 16 residues. CDR1 and CDR2 (germline): MGHRA, YSYEKL. V shed 4 bases and J 0 bases; nucleotides not matched to a gene: 8.

This clone has just one count. The sample has other DNA sequences that encode this CDR3 too. The chain's CDR3 is CASSSGLNTEAFF. The CDR3 DNA reads as TGTGCCAGCAGTTCCGGTTTGAACACTGAAGCTTTCTTT. This chain uses TRBV27 with TRBJ1-1; D remains ambiguous. Deletions cut 4 bases from V and 0 bases from J, with 6 bases between. The CDR3 has 13 residues. Germline V gives CDR1 MNHEY, CDR2 SMNVEV (reference sequence).

The CDR3 region is CASSYRGGTGGYEQYF. CDR3 bases: TGTGCCAGCAGCTACAGGGGAGGGACAGGGGGATACGAGCAGTACTTC. V gene TRBV7-9 combines with J gene TRBJ2-7; 11 nucleotides agree with TRBD1. Germline V gene sequence: CDR1 SEHNR, CDR2 FQNEAQ (reference sequence). The CDR3 covers 16 residues. Trimming removed 4 bases from V and 4 bases from J; junction bases left unmatched: 9.

The chain uses TRBV30 and TRBJ2-7; D gene uncertain. The CDR3 spans 13 residues. Germline assignment: CDR1 GTSNPN and CDR2 SVGIG (reference sequence). Trimming left V 0 bases short and J 12 bases short, with 18 bases between. CDR3 in DNA: TGTGCCTGGAGTGTACTTCGGCAGTCCCAAGCGTACTTC. It is translated as CAWSVLRQSQAYF.

The chain is built from TRBV10-3 and TRBJ1-3; tentatively, D is TRBD1 (5 bases). The CDR3 runs to 16 residues. V was shortened by 3 bases and J by 0 bases, with 12 bases between the two germline ends. CDR1 and CDR2 (germline): ENHRY, SYGVKD. DNA of the CDR3: TGTGCCATCAGTGAAGGGCGGGGCAGCTCTGGAAACACCATATATTTT. It translates to CAISEGRGSSGNTIYF.

The rearrangement links TRBV21-1 to TRBJ1-1; TRBD1 is the table's D call and was not checked against the DNA. TRBV21-1 is assigned pseudogene status. The CDR3 consists of 13 residues. The CDR3 sequence: CANSDRMNTEAFF. DNA of the CDR3: TGTGCCAATTCGGACAGAATGAACACTGAAGCTTTCTTT.

DNA of the CDR3: TGTGCCAGTAGTGTGACTAGCGGGTATCTAAATGAGCAGTTCTTC. Its protein is CASSVTSGYLNEQFF. The J gene is TRBJ2-1, the V gene TRBV19; 10 bases are shared with TRBD2. With V trimmed by 5 bases and J by 7 bases, 8 bases remained unmatched. The CDR3 consists of 15 residues. CDR1 is LNHDA, CDR2 SQIVND, per germline (reference sequence).

This clone was seen more than once but under ten times. This rearrangement joins TRBV7-9 to TRBJ1-2, with TRBD1 as a possible D gene (6 bases). CDR1 and CDR2 (germline): SEHNR, FQNEAQ (reference sequence). This CDR3 spans 17 amino acids. The V end lost 4 bases, the J end lost 3 bases, and 21 bases lay between the germline ends. CDR3 amino acids: CASSSYTGLQRDYGYTF. The CDR3 bases are TGTGCCAGCAGCTCTTATACAGGGCTCCAAAGGGACTATGGCTACACCTTC.

The chain uses TRBV4-3 and TRBJ1-5; TRBD1 might be the D (5 bases). Trimming shortened V by 2 bases and J by 4 bases, and 12 bases separated the two germline ends. Looked up from germline, CDR1 is LGHNA and CDR2 is YSLEER. The CDR3 spans 15 residues. Here the CDR3 DNA reads TGCGCCAGCAGCCAATCTCAGACAGCGAATCAGCCCCAGCATTTT. Residues: CASSQSQTANQPQHF.

This chain links TRBV5-8 with TRBJ1-1, with a possible D match to TRBD1 (6 bases). The CDR3 runs 13 residues. Trimming took 5 bases from V and 5 from J, leaving 13 bases between them. CDR1 SGHTS and CDR2 YDEGEE come from the germline V gene. CDR3 sequence (DNA): TGTGCCAGCAGACAAACAGGGAGTACTGAAGCTTTCTTT. It yields the protein CASRQTGSTEAFF.

On this clone: The sample holds other DNA sequences that translate to the same CDR3. The genes are TRBV3-1 (or the pseudogene TRBV3-2) and TRBJ1-2; perhaps TRBD1 as D (5 bases). The V gene lost 8 bases and the J gene lost 8 bases, with 12 bases spanning the gap. This CDR3 spans 11 amino acids. The germline V gene has CDR1 LGHDT and CDR2 YNNKEL (reference sequence). This chain's CDR3 is CASSQGDGYTF. CDR3 sequence (DNA): TGTGCCAGCTCTCAGGGTGACGGCTACACCTTC.